The sequence of this T cell receptor (beta chain) was determined in a study of CD8 T cells in ankylosing spondylitis. Broader study findings: Blood of patients with ankylosing spondylitis appeared to be characterized by a TCR beta motif of eight or nine highly homologous variants.

The V end was cut by 5 bases, the J end by 4 bases, with 26 bases between. The CDR3 runs 18 residues. Germline values: CDR1 MNHEY, CDR2 SVGAGI. Worth noting for this clonotype: Its antigen remains unidentified.

TCRdb processed the 5' RACE reads anew with MiXCR; each CDR3 protein has one entry. The top ten clones hold over 1% of a sample with fewer than 450,000 distinct CDR3 sequences, about a sixth of them seen once. Material for sequencing was blood, either unsorted or a sorted T cell fraction (not recorded which). The sequence was obtained from a male donor with ankylosing spondylitis. The chain is built from TRBV6-5 and TRBJ1-1, with D possibly being TRBD1 (6 bases). CDR3 nucleotides: TGTGCCAGCAGTAACAAACCTAAAGTCGGGGGCAAGAGCACTGAAGCTTTCTTT. This codes for CASSNKPKVGGKSTEAFF.